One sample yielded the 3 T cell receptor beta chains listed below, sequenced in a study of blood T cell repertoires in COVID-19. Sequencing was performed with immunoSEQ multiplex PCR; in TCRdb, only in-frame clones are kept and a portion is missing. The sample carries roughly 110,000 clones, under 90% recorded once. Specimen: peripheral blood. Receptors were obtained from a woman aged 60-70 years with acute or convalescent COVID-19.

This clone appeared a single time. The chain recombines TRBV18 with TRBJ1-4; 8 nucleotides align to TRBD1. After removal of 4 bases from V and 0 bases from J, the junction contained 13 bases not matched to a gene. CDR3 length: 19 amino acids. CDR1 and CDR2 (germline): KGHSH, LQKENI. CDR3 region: CASSLLGTGPGATNEKLFF. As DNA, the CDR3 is TGTGCCAGCTCACTACTCGGGACAGGACCGGGAGCAACTAATGAAAAACTGTTTTTT.

CDR3 in amino acids: CASSPFGGGLSYEQYF. As DNA, the CDR3 is TGTGCCAGCAGCCCCTTTGGGGGGGGGCTGAGCTACGAGCAGTACTTC. The chain uses TRBV7-2 and TRBJ2-7, with D tentatively TRBD2 (7 bases). Trimming cost V 5 bases and J 3 bases, with 20 bases left between them. The CDR3 spans 16 residues. Germline V gene data show CDR1 as SGHTA and CDR2 as FQGNSA. The full variable domain, completed using reference TRBV7-2 and TRBJ2-7, is GAGVSQSPSNKVTEKGKDVELRCDPISGHTALYWYRQSLGQGLEFLIYFQGNSAPDKSGLPSDRFSAERTGGSVSTLTIQRTQQEDSAVYLCASSPFGGGLSYEQYFGPGTRLTVT.

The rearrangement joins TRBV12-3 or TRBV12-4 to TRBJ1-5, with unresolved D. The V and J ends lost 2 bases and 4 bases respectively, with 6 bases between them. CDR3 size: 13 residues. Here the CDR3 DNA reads TGTGCCAGCAGTTTATCAGTAAATCAGCCCCAGCATTTT. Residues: CASSLSVNQPQHF.